The rows below give T cell receptor beta chains drawn from one sample of a study of Ad26.COV2.S vaccination and SARS-CoV-2 variants. Sequencing was performed with immunoSEQ multiplex PCR; in TCRdb, only in-frame clones are kept and a portion is missing. In the table there are some 250,000 clones, approximately 87% of which are singletons. The input for sequencing was peripheral blood, taken in a trial of Ad26.COV2.S vaccine versus placebo. Receptor source: a person aged 18 to 65 who received the Ad26.COV2.S COVID-19 vaccine or a placebo. Each CDR3 is given with its conserved first and last residue. The D gene is left open where the match is weak. Size tells how often a clone was seen (once, few, many) or the class of an expanded clone, and some rows leave it out.

cdr3_aa: CASSYNRDRSYEQYF; cdr3_nt: TGTGCCAGCAGTTATAATCGGGACAGGTCCTACGAGCAGTACTTC; v_call: TRBV6-2/TRBV6-3; clone_size: few; cdr3_length: 15; j_call: TRBJ2-7; d_call: TRBD1
cdr3_aa: CASSYRLAGSYEQYF; cdr3_nt: TGTGCCAGCAGCTACAGACTAGCGGGTTCCTACGAGCAGTACTTC; v_call: TRBV7-2; clone_size: NA; cdr3_length: 15; j_call: TRBJ2-7; d_call: TRBD2
cdr3_aa: CASSYSGNGFGEQYF; cdr3_nt: TGTGCCAGCAGTTACTCGGGGAACGGGTTTGGGGAGCAGTACTTC; v_call: TRBV6-5; clone_size: NA; cdr3_length: 15; j_call: TRBJ2-7; d_call: NA
cdr3_aa: CASSQSKDQGQGKRETQYF; cdr3_nt: TGCGCCAGCAGTCAATCGAAGGACCAGGGACAGGGAAAAAGAGAGACCCAGTACTTC; v_call: TRBV23-1; clone_size: NA; cdr3_length: 19; j_call: TRBJ2-5; d_call: TRBD1
cdr3_aa: CASSLRPSENTGELFF; cdr3_nt: TGTGCCAGCAGCTTAAGGCCCTCTGAGAACACCGGGGAGCTGTTTTTT; v_call: TRBV7-8; clone_size: NA; cdr3_length: 16; j_call: TRBJ2-2; d_call: NA
cdr3_aa: CASSSLAGIPYNEQFF; cdr3_nt: TGTGCCAGCAGTTCCCTAGCGGGAATCCCCTACAATGAGCAGTTCTTC; v_call: TRBV6-2/TRBV6-3; clone_size: NA; cdr3_length: 16; j_call: TRBJ2-1; d_call: TRBD2
cdr3_aa: CASSLPPRGTTRYEQYF; cdr3_nt: TGCGCCAGCAGCTTGCCACCACGGGGGACTACCCGTTACGAGCAGTACTTC; v_call: TRBV5-1; clone_size: NA; cdr3_length: 17; j_call: TRBJ2-7; d_call: TRBD2
cdr3_aa: CASSEWTSGRAILIALSYEQYF; cdr3_nt: TGCGCCAGCAGTGAGTGGACTAGCGGGAGGGCCATCCTTATTGCTCTTTCCTACGAGCAGTACTTC; v_call: TRBV10-1; clone_size: NA; cdr3_length: 22; j_call: TRBJ2-7; d_call: TRBD2
cdr3_aa: CSVEVGRNTEAFF; cdr3_nt: TGCAGCGTTGAAGTGGGACGGAACACTGAAGCTTTCTTT; v_call: TRBV29-1; clone_size: NA; cdr3_length: 13; j_call: TRBJ1-1; d_call: NA
cdr3_aa: CASSVARGGNNEQFF; cdr3_nt: TGTGCCAGCAGCGTAGCGCGGGGGGGCAACAATGAGCAGTTCTTC; v_call: TRBV9; clone_size: NA; cdr3_length: 15; j_call: TRBJ2-1; d_call: TRBD2
cdr3_aa: CASSEARSEETQYF; cdr3_nt: TGTGCCAGCAGTGAAGCAAGGTCCGAAGAGACCCAGTACTTC; v_call: TRBV2; clone_size: NA; cdr3_length: 14; j_call: TRBJ2-5; d_call: NA
cdr3_aa: CASSQDWGRAEKLFF; cdr3_nt: TGTGCCAGCAGCCAAGATTGGGGCAGGGCCGAAAAACTGTTTTTT; v_call: TRBV3-1/TRBV3-2; clone_size: NA; cdr3_length: 15; j_call: TRBJ1-4; d_call: NA
cdr3_aa: CAWLTGTGDHEQYF; cdr3_nt: TGTGCCTGGCTTACCGGGACAGGGGATCACGAGCAGTACTTC; v_call: TRBV30; clone_size: NA; cdr3_length: 14; j_call: TRBJ2-7; d_call: TRBD1
cdr3_aa: CASTSLRQGGRKLFF; cdr3_nt: TGTGCCAGCACCTCGCTTCGGCAGGGAGGAAGAAAACTGTTTTTT; v_call: TRBV7-6; clone_size: NA; cdr3_length: 15; j_call: TRBJ1-4; d_call: NA
cdr3_aa: CASSSDYEQYF; cdr3_nt: TGTGCCAGCAGCTCCGACTACGAGCAGTACTTC; v_call: TRBV11-1; clone_size: few; cdr3_length: 11; j_call: TRBJ2-7; d_call: NA
cdr3_aa: CASSRVDRVTETQYF; cdr3_nt: TGTGCCAGCAGCCGAGTCGACAGGGTTACAGAGACCCAGTACTTC; v_call: TRBV9; clone_size: NA; cdr3_length: 15; j_call: TRBJ2-5; d_call: TRBD1
cdr3_aa: CASKLGTFCPVLLRDFTDTQYF; cdr3_nt: TGTGCCAGCAAACTCGGGACCTTCTGTCCGGTTCTTTTGCGCGATTTCACAGATACGCAGTATTTT; v_call: TRBV21-1; clone_size: NA; cdr3_length: 22; j_call: TRBJ2-3; d_call: NA
cdr3_aa: CASSNEDLEAFF; cdr3_nt: TGTGCCAGCAGTAACGAGGACCTTGAAGCTTTCTTT; v_call: TRBV6-1; clone_size: NA; cdr3_length: 12; j_call: TRBJ1-1; d_call: NA
cdr3_aa: CASSLEGIGTEAFF; cdr3_nt: TGTGCCAGCAGCTTGGAAGGAATTGGCACTGAAGCTTTCTTT; v_call: TRBV5-5; clone_size: NA; cdr3_length: 14; j_call: TRBJ1-1; d_call: NA
cdr3_aa: CASSLADRAVTDTQYF; cdr3_nt: TGTGCCAGCAGCTTAGCGGATAGGGCAGTCACAGATACGCAGTATTTT; v_call: TRBV7-2; clone_size: NA; cdr3_length: 16; j_call: TRBJ2-3; d_call: NA
cdr3_aa: CASSQAAGSGDEQFF; cdr3_nt: TGTGCCAGCAGCCAAGCGGCAGGGAGCGGCGATGAGCAGTTCTTC; v_call: TRBV14; clone_size: NA; cdr3_length: 15; j_call: TRBJ2-1; d_call: NA
cdr3_aa: CASSPVGGGGYTF; cdr3_nt: TGTGCCAGCAGCCCAGTAGGGGGTGGAGGCTACACCTTC; v_call: TRBV27; clone_size: NA; cdr3_length: 13; j_call: TRBJ1-2; d_call: NA
cdr3_aa: CASSLALEGGYGYTF; cdr3_nt: TGTGCCAGCAGCTTAGCGCTCGAGGGGGGCTATGGCTACACCTTC; v_call: TRBV7-9; clone_size: NA; cdr3_length: 15; j_call: TRBJ1-2; d_call: NA
cdr3_aa: CASRTAQETQYF; cdr3_nt: TGTGCCAGCAGGACAGCACAAGAGACCCAGTACTTC; v_call: TRBV6-5; clone_size: NA; cdr3_length: 12; j_call: TRBJ2-5; d_call: NA
cdr3_aa: CASSQEAGGHYEQYF; cdr3_nt: TGTGCCAGCAGCCAAGAGGCGGGGGGGCACTACGAGCAGTACTTC; v_call: TRBV3-1/TRBV3-2; clone_size: NA; cdr3_length: 15; j_call: TRBJ2-7; d_call: TRBD2
cdr3_aa: CASSLATGRDLLHF; cdr3_nt: TGTGCCAGCAGCTTAGCGACGGGCAGGGACTTACTCCACTTT; v_call: TRBV7-9; clone_size: NA; cdr3_length: 14; j_call: TRBJ1-6; d_call: NA
cdr3_aa: CASSHREGTEAFF; cdr3_nt: TGTGCCAGCAGCCACAGGGAGGGCACTGAAGCTTTCTTT; v_call: TRBV6-5; clone_size: NA; cdr3_length: 13; j_call: TRBJ1-1; d_call: NA
cdr3_aa: CASSKIGVAGYGEKLFF; cdr3_nt: TGTGCCAGCAGCAAAATTGGGGTGGCTGGATACGGTGAAAAACTGTTTTTT; v_call: TRBV12-1; clone_size: NA; cdr3_length: 17; j_call: TRBJ1-4; d_call: NA
cdr3_aa: CASSLLSGTHEKLFF; cdr3_nt: TGTGCCAGCAGCTTATTATCGGGAACTCATGAAAAACTGTTTTTT; v_call: TRBV7-2; clone_size: NA; cdr3_length: 15; j_call: TRBJ1-4; d_call: NA
cdr3_aa: CAWSNSGTGNYGYTF; cdr3_nt: TGTGCCTGGAGTAACTCCGGGACAGGGAACTATGGCTACACCTTC; v_call: TRBV30; clone_size: NA; cdr3_length: 15; j_call: TRBJ1-2; d_call: TRBD1
cdr3_aa: CASSEGLNTGELFF; cdr3_nt: TGTGCCAGCAGTGAAGGCCTGAACACCGGGGAGCTGTTTTTT; v_call: TRBV6-4; clone_size: NA; cdr3_length: 14; j_call: TRBJ2-2; d_call: NA
cdr3_aa: CASSSRTETAELFF; cdr3_nt: TGTGCCAGCTCATCCAGGACTGAAACCGCGGAGCTGTTTTTT; v_call: TRBV18; clone_size: NA; cdr3_length: 14; j_call: TRBJ2-2; d_call: NA
cdr3_aa: CASSDRQGLWAGELFF; cdr3_nt: TGTGCCAGCAGTGACCGACAGGGGCTCTGGGCCGGGGAGCTGTTTTTT; v_call: TRBV2; clone_size: NA; cdr3_length: 16; j_call: TRBJ2-2; d_call: TRBD1
cdr3_aa: CASSLPGGAGTGELFF; cdr3_nt: TGTGCCAGCAGCTTACCCGGGGGGGCCGGCACCGGGGAGCTGTTTTTT; v_call: TRBV5-4; clone_size: NA; cdr3_length: 16; j_call: TRBJ2-2; d_call: TRBD2
cdr3_aa: CASSLAVTGGPKAFF; cdr3_nt: TGTGCCAGCAGCTTGGCCGTGACAGGGGGTCCTAAGGCTTTCTTT; v_call: TRBV5-6; clone_size: NA; cdr3_length: 15; j_call: TRBJ1-1; d_call: TRBD1
cdr3_aa: CSVERAGGGETQYF; cdr3_nt: TGCAGCGTTGAACGAGCAGGGGGCGGGGAGACCCAGTACTTC; v_call: TRBV29-1; clone_size: NA; cdr3_length: 14; j_call: TRBJ2-5; d_call: TRBD1
cdr3_aa: CASSLEGRTYGYTF; cdr3_nt: TGCGCCAGCAGCTTGGAGGGGCGAACCTATGGCTACACCTTC; v_call: TRBV5-1; clone_size: NA; cdr3_length: 14; j_call: TRBJ1-2; d_call: NA
cdr3_aa: CASRLTGGGGYTF; cdr3_nt: TGTGCCAGCAGACTTACAGGGGGCGGTGGCTACACCTTC; v_call: TRBV6-5; clone_size: NA; cdr3_length: 13; j_call: TRBJ1-2; d_call: TRBD1
cdr3_aa: CASSKDRDQETQYF; cdr3_nt: TGCGCCAGCAGCAAGGACAGGGACCAAGAGACCCAGTACTTC; v_call: TRBV5-1; clone_size: NA; cdr3_length: 14; j_call: TRBJ2-5; d_call: TRBD1
cdr3_aa: CASSIGQRRNEKLFF; cdr3_nt: TGTGCCAGTAGTATCGGACAGCGTCGTAATGAAAAACTGTTTTTT; v_call: TRBV19; clone_size: NA; cdr3_length: 15; j_call: TRBJ1-4; d_call: NA
cdr3_aa: CASSPRTDSNSPLHF; cdr3_nt: TGTGCCAGCAGTCCCCGGACAGATTCCAATTCACCCCTCCACTTT; v_call: TRBV27; clone_size: NA; cdr3_length: 15; j_call: TRBJ1-6; d_call: NA
cdr3_aa: CASSPREGQPQHF; cdr3_nt: TGCGCCAGCAGCCCCAGGGAGGGACAGCCCCAGCATTTT; v_call: TRBV4-1; clone_size: NA; cdr3_length: 13; j_call: TRBJ1-5; d_call: NA
cdr3_aa: CASTQDPPNYGYTF; cdr3_nt: TGTGCCAGCACCCAGGACCCCCCTAACTATGGCTACACCTTC; v_call: TRBV7-2; clone_size: NA; cdr3_length: 14; j_call: TRBJ1-2; d_call: NA
cdr3_aa: CASSRQGKFSEQYF; cdr3_nt: TGTGCCAGCTCCCGGCAGGGCAAATTCAGCGAGCAGTACTTC; v_call: TRBV7-2; clone_size: NA; cdr3_length: 14; j_call: TRBJ2-7; d_call: NA
cdr3_aa: CASSFGQASYDEQYF; cdr3_nt: TGTGCCAGCAGTTTCGGACAGGCCTCGTACGACGAGCAGTACTTC; v_call: TRBV28; clone_size: NA; cdr3_length: 15; j_call: TRBJ2-7; d_call: TRBD1
cdr3_aa: CASSPVSPYYGYTF; cdr3_nt: TGTGCCAGCAGCCCAGTTAGCCCCTACTATGGCTACACCTTC; v_call: TRBV28; clone_size: NA; cdr3_length: 14; j_call: TRBJ1-2; d_call: NA
cdr3_aa: CASSSGQGNYGYTF; cdr3_nt: TGTGCCAGCAGTTCAGGACAGGGGAACTATGGCTACACCTTC; v_call: TRBV28; clone_size: NA; cdr3_length: 14; j_call: TRBJ1-2; d_call: TRBD1
cdr3_aa: CASSLSHEQYF; cdr3_nt: TGCGCCAGCAGCTTAAGCCACGAGCAGTACTTC; v_call: TRBV5-1; clone_size: NA; cdr3_length: 11; j_call: TRBJ2-7; d_call: NA
cdr3_aa: CASSHSTKSSGNTIYF; cdr3_nt: TGTGCCAGCAGCCACAGTACCAAAAGCTCTGGAAACACCATATATTTT; v_call: TRBV7-6; clone_size: NA; cdr3_length: 16; j_call: TRBJ1-3; d_call: NA
cdr3_aa: CASHPGQGNTDTQYF; cdr3_nt: TGCGCCAGCCACCCGGGACAGGGGAACACAGATACGCAGTATTTT; v_call: TRBV5-1; clone_size: NA; cdr3_length: 15; j_call: TRBJ2-3; d_call: TRBD1
cdr3_aa: CASSPTGAEGHTF; cdr3_nt: TGCGCCAGCAGCCCCACGGGCGCCGAAGGGCACACCTTC; v_call: TRBV5-1; clone_size: NA; cdr3_length: 13; j_call: TRBJ1-2; d_call: NA
cdr3_aa: CASSLGTGNYGYTF; cdr3_nt: TGTGCCAGCAGTTTAGGGACAGGGAACTATGGCTACACCTTC; v_call: TRBV27; clone_size: NA; cdr3_length: 14; j_call: TRBJ1-2; d_call: TRBD1
cdr3_aa: CASSGSMEQPQHF; cdr3_nt: TGTGCCAGCAGCGGTTCCATGGAGCAGCCCCAGCATTTT; v_call: TRBV11-2; clone_size: NA; cdr3_length: 13; j_call: TRBJ1-5; d_call: NA
cdr3_aa: CSVGFPLGNGYTF; cdr3_nt: TGCAGCGTTGGATTTCCCCTCGGGAATGGCTACACCTTC; v_call: TRBV29-1; clone_size: NA; cdr3_length: 13; j_call: TRBJ1-2; d_call: NA
cdr3_aa: CASSLDRGLGTDTQYF; cdr3_nt: TGTGCCAGCAGCTTAGACAGGGGGCTTGGTACAGATACGCAGTATTTT; v_call: TRBV7-8; clone_size: NA; cdr3_length: 16; j_call: TRBJ2-3; d_call: TRBD1